One and the same sample provided the 5 T cell receptor beta chains below, sequenced in a study of blood T cell repertoires in COVID-19. The protocol was immunoSEQ multiplex PCR, while the TCRdb copy is restricted to in-frame clones and leaves out a portion. The sample lists over 100,000 clones; around 82% were seen once. What was sequenced was peripheral blood. Receptors originate from a woman in her 50s with acute or convalescent COVID-19.

The chain combines TRBV5-1 with TRBJ1-2; maybe TRBD1 (5 bases). Germline-derived CDR1 and CDR2 are SGHRS and YFSETQ. This CDR3 contains 17 residues. Between the trimmed V and J ends, which lost 1 base and 3 bases, there was a span of 19 bases. CDR3 DNA: TGCGCCAGCAGCTTGTCCGGGACGGGACTCCTTGACTATGGCTACACCTTC. Its protein product is CASSLSGTGLLDYGYTF.

The J gene is TRBJ2-1, the V gene TRBV19; tentatively, D is TRBD2 (7 bases). The V end was cut by 2 bases, the J end by 8 bases, with 10 bases between. CDR1 is LNHDA and CDR2 is SQIVND in the germline V gene (reference sequence). The CDR3 consists of 13 residues. The CDR3 loop reads CASSIRGGDEQFF. CDR3 nucleotides: TGTGCCAGTAGTATAAGGGGGGGCGATGAGCAGTTCTTC.

The chain carries TRBV9 and TRBJ2-1; 11 bases line up with TRBD1. CDR1 and CDR2 from the germline V gene are SGDLS and YYNGEE. The CDR3 contains 15 residues. J gave up 8 bases and V 4 bases, and 8 bases lay outside the gene matches. Here the CDR3 reads CASSPTGDRGYEQFF. The CDR3 bases are TGTGCCAGCAGCCCGACCGGGGACAGGGGGTATGAGCAGTTCTTC.

V is TRBV9 and J is TRBJ1-4; maybe TRBD1 (5 bases). Trimming removed 0 bases from V and 8 bases from J, with 14 bases in between. Germline V gene data show CDR1 as SGDLS and CDR2 as YYNGEE. The CDR3 is made up of 15 amino acids. For the CDR3, the DNA is TGTGCCAGCAGCGTAGCTTTAAGGGAGGGGGAAAAACTGTTTTTT. Amino acid sequence: CASSVALREGEKLFF.

V gene TRBV5-1 combines with J gene TRBJ2-1; TRBD2 agrees at 9 bases. Germline CDR1 is SGHRS and CDR2 is YFSETQ. V lost 4 bases to trimming and J lost 0 bases; unmatched junction nucleotides: 2. The CDR3 runs 15 residues. The CDR3 region has the DNA TGCGCCAGCAGCGGTAGCGGGGGCTCCTACAATGAGCAGTTCTTC. It encodes CASSGSGGSYNEQFF.